Each of the 25 T cell receptor beta chains below was sequenced from the same sample in a study of OX40 agonist ivuxolimab in advanced cancers. Sequenced by immunoSEQ multiplex PCR; TCRdb stores in-frame clones only, minus some. The sample shows approximately 100,000 clones, roughly 89% of them seen only once. This material consisted of CD4+ or CD8+ T cells sorted from blood, taken in a trial of the OX40 agonist ivuxolimab. The receptors derive from an adult with an advanced solid tumor such as melanoma, head and neck, liver or kidney cancer.

CDR3 region: CASTLGAHQGETQYF. Written as DNA, the CDR3 is TGTGCCAGTACTCTAGGGGCACACCAGGGAGAGACCCAGTACTTC. The chain links TRBV19 to TRBJ2-5, with D perhaps TRBD1 (5 bases). Trimming took 7 bases from V and 4 from J, leaving 19 bases between them. The CDR3 extends over 15 amino acids. In germline, CDR1 is LNHDA, CDR2 SQIVND (reference sequence).

The V gene is TRBV28, the J gene TRBJ2-3; 16 nucleotides match TRBD2. The CDR3 covers 17 residues. V was clipped by 4 bases and J by 4 bases; unmatched bases: 5. Germline CDR1 and CDR2: MDHEN and SYDVKM. The CDR3 coding sequence is TGTGCCAGCAGTTCGGGGACTAGCGGGGGGGCCCCAGATACGCAGTATTTT. Amino acid sequence: CASSSGTSGGAPDTQYF.

The V gene is TRBV7-2, the J gene TRBJ1-2; no clear D. CDR1 and CDR2 (germline): SGHTA, FQGNSA. This CDR3 contains 12 residues. V was pared by 6 bases and J by 0 bases, with 5 bases between. CDR3 sequence (DNA): TGTGCCAGCAGGCAGGCTAACTATGGCTACACCTTC. This encodes CASRQANYGYTF. Full variable domain (rest looked up from reference TRBV7-2 and TRBJ1-2): GAGVSQSPSNKVTEKGKDVELRCDPISGHTALYWYRQSLGQGLEFLIYFQGNSAPDKSGLPSDRFSAERTGGSVSTLTIQRTQQEDSAVYLCASRQANYGYTFGSGTRLTVV.

The rearrangement links TRBV28 to TRBJ2-7; D possibly corresponds to TRBD1 (6 bases). CDR1 MDHEN and CDR2 SYDVKM come from the germline V gene. This CDR3 is built from 13 residues. V lost 7 bases to trimming and J lost 1 base, with 11 bases between them. The CDR3 nucleotides read TGTGCCAGCACCCTAGGGGGATCCTACGAGCAGTACTTC. Encoded protein: CASTLGGSYEQYF.

The V gene is TRBV5-1, the J gene TRBJ2-7; 12 bases fit TRBD1. Trimming cost V 4 bases and J 4 bases; bases outside gene matches: 6. There are 15 residues in the CDR3. Germline V gives CDR1 SGHRS, CDR2 YFSETQ. As DNA, the CDR3 is TGCGCCAGCAGCGTCGGGGGACAGGGGGCTTACGAGCAGTACTTC. Its translation: CASSVGGQGAYEQYF.

This chain connects TRBV18 to TRBJ1-6; unclear D gene. CDR3 size: 13 residues. Germline V CDR1 and CDR2: KGHSH, LQKENI. Trimming removed 3 bases from V and 9 bases from J, with 9 bases in between. For the CDR3, the DNA is TGTGCCAGCTCACCCGCGGACGGTTCACCCCTCCACTTT. Its translation is CASSPADGSPLHF. Drawing the rest from reference TRBV18 and TRBJ1-6, the complete variable domain is NAGVMQNPRHLVRRRGQEARLRCSPMKGHSHVYWYRQLPEEGLKFMVYLQKENIIDESGMPKERFSAEFPKEGPSILRIQQVVRGDSAAYFCASSPADGSPLHFGNGTRLTVT.

The rearrangement joins TRBV7-8 to TRBJ2-3; D remains unclear. CDR3 length: 14 amino acids. Germline V gives CDR1 SGHVS, CDR2 FQNEAQ. Trimming shortened V by 5 bases and J by 2 bases, and 11 bases separated the two germline ends. CDR3 protein: CASSPTRLTDTQYF. The DNA for the CDR3 is TGTGCCAGCAGCCCGACTCGCCTCACAGATACGCAGTATTTT.

This chain joins TRBV6-5 and TRBJ2-7; D is perhaps TRBD1 or TRBD2 (7 bases each). CDR3 size: 15 residues. Per the germline V gene, CDR1 is MNHEY and CDR2 is SVGAGI. The V and J ends lost 4 bases and 3 bases respectively, with 16 bases between them. DNA for the CDR3: TGTGCCAGCAGTTCAGGGGGAGGGGCAGACTACGAGCAGTACTTC. Encoded protein: CASSSGGGADYEQYF.

V usage is TRBV5-4 and J usage is TRBJ1-1; D is possibly TRBD1 (5 bases). V shed 5 bases and J shed 9 bases, with 29 bases lying between them. The CDR3 length is 17 residues. The germline V gene encodes CDR1 SGHNT and CDR2 YYREEE (reference sequence). The CDR3 region has the DNA TGTGCCAGCAGACCCGGGGGTGTTCTCTCACAGGTCGAGAAAGCTTTCTTT. It codes for CASRPGGVLSQVEKAFF.

V is TRBV28 and J is TRBJ2-7, with 9 nucleotides matching TRBD1. The V and J ends lost 5 bases and 2 bases, in that order; junction bases with no gene match: 7. The CDR3 totals 15 residues. The germline V gene encodes CDR1 MDHEN and CDR2 SYDVKM. The CDR3 is CASSPGTGFPYEQYF. The CDR3 DNA is TGTGCCAGCAGTCCCGGGACAGGGTTCCCCTACGAGCAGTACTTC.

Of note for this clone: The junction and the germline gene differ at one end; a read error may be behind it. The chain uses TRBV11-2 and TRBJ1-6; perhaps TRBD1 as D (6 bases). The germline CDR1 and CDR2 sequences are SGHAT and FQNNGV. This CDR3 region has 15 residues. This CDR3 is CASSLDLSGTSPLRF. The CDR3 region has the DNA TGTGCCAGCAGCTTAGATCTCTCCGGGACAAGTCCGCTCAGGTTT.

This chain links TRBV7-9 with TRBJ1-1, with D uncertain. Germline CDR1 SEHNR, CDR2 FQNEAQ (reference sequence). The CDR3 is 14 amino acids. V was cut by 5 bases and J by 4 bases, with 14 bases left in between. DNA for the CDR3: TGTGCCAGCAGCCAATACTCAGACCGCACTGAAGCTTTCTTT. This translates into CASSQYSDRTEAFF.

J is TRBJ2-7 and V is TRBV7-2; D call uncertain. CDR1 is SGHTA, CDR2 FQGNSA, per germline. The CDR3 length is 13 residues. Deletions cut 1 base from V and 4 bases from J, with 8 bases between. This CDR3 is CASSLVEDYEQYF. For the CDR3, the DNA is TGTGCCAGCAGCTTAGTGGAAGATTACGAGCAGTACTTC.

The chain combines TRBV7-2 with TRBJ2-3; D not resolved. Trimming took off 2 bases at V and 2 bases at J, with 8 bases between the two ends. CDR1 and CDR2 (germline): SGHTA, FQGNSA. This CDR3 is 14 amino acids long. The CDR3 DNA is TGTGCCAGCAGCTTAAAAGGCACCACAGATACGCAGTATTTT. This gives the protein CASSLKGTTDTQYF.

This chain connects TRBV7-8 to TRBJ2-7; TRBD1 is a possible D gene (6 bases). This CDR3 has 14 amino acids. Trimming took off 1 base at V and 2 bases at J, with 9 bases between the two ends. CDR1 is SGHVS and CDR2 is FQNEAQ in the germline V gene. This CDR3 reads CASSLGAGAYEQYF. The CDR3 coding sequence is TGTGCCAGCAGCTTAGGGGCAGGGGCCTACGAGCAGTACTTC.

This sequence joins TRBV20-1 and TRBJ1-1; D gene uncertain. The CDR3 runs to 11 residues. Germline-derived CDR1 and CDR2 are DFQATT and SNEGSKA (reference sequence). DNA of the CDR3: TGCAGCCTGGACGGGAACACTGAAGCTTTCTTT. Encoded protein: CSLDGNTEAFF.

The chain carries TRBV7-9 and TRBJ2-1; the match to TRBD1 covers 9 bases. Germline V gives CDR1 SEHNR, CDR2 FQNEAQ (reference sequence). J was trimmed by 0 bases and V by 5 bases; bases with no gene match: 14. This CDR3 is built from 19 residues. For the CDR3, the DNA is TGTGCCAGCAGCCGCGGGACAGGGCCAGGGGCGGGCTCCTACAATGAGCAGTTCTTC. Translated: CASSRGTGPGAGSYNEQFF.

The CDR3, as DNA: TGCGCCAGCAGCTTCAGAAATGGGGAGCTGTTTTTT. It translates to CASSFRNGELFF. This chain joins TRBV10-2 and TRBJ2-2; D is undetermined. The germline V gene encodes CDR1 WSHSY and CDR2 SAAADI. The V end lost 6 bases, the J end lost 8 bases, and 10 bases lay between the germline ends. This CDR3 is 12 amino acids long.

The chain links TRBV20-1 to TRBJ1-1; D ambiguous. The germline gives CDR1 DFQATT, CDR2 SNEGSKA (reference sequence). The CDR3 is made up of 10 amino acids. For the CDR3, the DNA is TGCAGGATAGGAGGCACTGAAGCTTTCTTT. This encodes CRIGGTEAFF.

The chain joins TRBV4-1 to TRBJ2-1; no clear D gene. Per germline, CDR1 MGHRA and CDR2 YSYEKL. V lost 1 base, J lost 13 bases, and 8 bases lay in between. The CDR3 totals 11 residues. CDR3 DNA sequence: TGCGCCAGCAGCCAAGTGGGATATCAGTTCTTC. It yields the protein CASSQVGYQFF.

The chain carries TRBV6-6 and TRBJ2-7; tentative D call: TRBD2 (5 bases). The CDR3 spans 15 residues. Germline V gene sequence: CDR1 MNHNY, CDR2 SVGAGI (reference sequence). V lost 6 bases to trimming and J lost 0 bases, with 15 bases between them. The CDR3 spells CASRVGSGDSYEQYF. CDR3 DNA: TGTGCCAGCAGGGTAGGGAGCGGCGACTCCTACGAGCAGTACTTC.

V usage is TRBV19 and J usage is TRBJ2-5, with D possibly matching TRBD2 (7 bases). CDR1 is LNHDA and CDR2 is SQIVND in the germline V gene (reference sequence). The CDR3 extends over 15 amino acids. With 5 bases removed from V and 3 bases from J, the gap between germline ends came to 16 bases. CDR3 in amino acids: CASSPRGGREETQYF. CDR3 DNA: TGTGCCAGTAGTCCTAGGGGGGGACGGGAAGAGACCCAGTACTTC.

The rearrangement uses TRBV2 and TRBJ2-2; D uncertain. Germline V gene data show CDR1 as SNHLY and CDR2 as FYNNEI. CDR3 length equals 13 residues. Trimming took off 4 bases at V and 8 bases at J, with 11 bases between the two ends. The CDR3 region is CASSVTSQGELFF. The CDR3 coding sequence is TGTGCCAGCAGTGTGACCTCCCAGGGGGAGCTGTTTTTT.

This chain joins TRBV6-5 and TRBJ2-2; tentative D call: TRBD1 (6 bases). V lost 7 bases, J lost 0 bases, and 12 bases lay in between. From germline, CDR1 is MNHEY and CDR2 SVGAGI. This CDR3 comprises 15 residues. The CDR3 DNA sequence: TGTGCCAGCAACGGGTGGACAGCGAACACCGGGGAGCTGTTTTTT. Protein sequence: CASNGWTANTGELFF.

V is TRBV7-2 and J is TRBJ2-3, with 9 bases lining up with TRBD2. CDR1 is SGHTA and CDR2 is FQGNSA in the germline V gene. This CDR3 has 16 residues. V was pared by 0 bases and J by 5 bases, with 6 bases of the junction left unmatched. The CDR3 protein is CASSLAWRGGGDTQYF. Written as DNA, the CDR3 is TGTGCCAGCAGCTTAGCATGGCGGGGGGGCGGAGATACGCAGTATTTT.